These T cell receptor beta chains were read from a single sample in a study of human T cells and chemical hapten exposure. MiXCR was run by TCRdb on the RACE reads, yielding one entry per CDR3 protein. The profile shows 150,000 to 200,000 distinct CDR3 sequences, approximately 31% of them singletons. Here the sequenced sample was whole blood, taken in connection with sensitization to the hapten diphenylcyclopropenone (DPC). The receptors derive from a woman between 25 and 40 years old with alopecia areata. Some clones in this sample may be carry-over from other donors' samples. CDR3s include the opening cysteine and the closing phenylalanine or tryptophan. The D gene is left open where the match is weak. For some rows the clone size is stated as once, few or many, or as a class when expanded; others skip it.

d_gene	v_gene	j_gene	abundance	CDR3aa	CDR3nt
TRBD2	TRBV29-1	TRBJ2-3	few	CSVEDPRTSGSTDTQYF	TGCAGCGTTGAAGATCCTAGGACTAGCGGCAGCACAGATACGCAGTATTTT
-	TRBV12-3/TRBV12-4	TRBJ1-1	few	CASSLDGGKNTEAFF	TGTGCCAGCAGTTTAGATGGGGGAAAGAACACTGAAGCTTTCTTT
-	TRBV27	TRBJ2-7	-	CASRTPGGEQYF	TGTGCCAGCAGGACCCCTGGGGGCGAGCAGTACTTC
-	TRBV9	TRBJ2-2	-	CASSVAQNTGELFF	TGTGCCAGCAGCGTCGCCCAGAACACCGGGGAGCTGTTTTTT
-	TRBV20-1	TRBJ1-1	-	CSAPTVNTEAFF	TGCAGTGCACCGACAGTGAACACTGAAGCTTTCTTT
TRBD1	TRBV15	TRBJ2-1	-	CATSSADQGARSEQFF	TGTGCCACCAGCAGCGCTGACCAGGGGGCGCGGAGTGAGCAGTTCTTC
TRBD2	TRBV20-1	TRBJ2-6	few	CSASGLAGAVGANVLTF	TGCAGTGCTAGCGGACTAGCGGGAGCGGTAGGGGCCAACGTCCTGACTTTC
-	TRBV20-1	TRBJ1-4	-	CSAPVLGANEKLFF	TGCAGTGCTCCGGTCCTAGGAGCTAATGAAAAACTGTTTTTT
TRBD1	TRBV10-3	TRBJ1-4	-	CAISLDRAGEKLFF	TGTGCCATCAGTTTGGACAGGGCAGGAGAAAAACTGTTTTTT
TRBD2	TRBV7-6	TRBJ2-7	-	CASSSAGVRTSREYEQYF	TGTGCCAGCAGCTCGGCGGGAGTTCGAACAAGCCGAGAGTACGAGCAGTACTTC
TRBD1	TRBV20-1	TRBJ2-7	-	CSASDLDRGTYEQYF	TGCAGTGCTAGCGACCTGGACAGGGGAACCTACGAGCAGTACTTC
-	TRBV7-8	TRBJ2-7	-	CASSLRGSSSYEQYF	TGTGCCAGCAGCTTACGTGGATCTTCCTCCTACGAGCAGTACTTC
-	TRBV4-2	TRBJ2-7	-	CASSQGRVHEQYF	TGTGCCAGCAGCCAAGGCAGGGTCCACGAGCAGTACTTC
-	TRBV29-1	TRBJ1-2	few	CSVEEGSYGYTF	TGCAGCGTTGAAGAGGGAAGCTATGGCTACACCTTC
-	TRBV28	TRBJ1-2	few	CASSPLLRGRGYTF	TGTGCCAGCAGTCCACTCCTACGCGGGAGAGGCTACACCTTC
TRBD1	TRBV6-2/TRBV6-3	TRBJ2-2	few	CASSYRGTAARELFF	TGTGCCAGCAGTTACAGAGGGACAGCGGCCAGGGAGCTGTTTTTT
-	TRBV27	TRBJ1-2	many	CASRAGANYGYTF	TGTGCCAGCCGGGCAGGGGCTAACTATGGCTACACCTTC
-	TRBV2	TRBJ2-3	many	CASSTDTQYF	TGTGCCAGCAGCACAGATACGCAGTATTTT
TRBD2	TRBV6-5	TRBJ2-5	-	CASSYSRASGKERETQYF	TGTGCCAGCAGTTACTCGAGGGCTAGCGGGAAAGAGCGGGAGACCCAGTACTTC
-	TRBV4-2	TRBJ1-4	-	CASSPGVGEKLFF	TGTGCCAGCAGCCCGGGGGTAGGGGAAAAACTGTTTTTT
-	TRBV28	TRBJ1-2	many	CASSFPPQTYGYTF	TGTGCCAGCAGTTTCCCCCCCCAGACGTATGGCTACACCTTC
TRBD1	TRBV5-1	TRBJ1-2	-	CASSFRTGNYGYTF	TGCGCCAGCAGCTTCAGGACAGGGAACTATGGCTACACCTTC
-	TRBV4-2	TRBJ2-1	few	CASSQVMDNEQFF	TGTGCCAGCAGCCAAGTTATGGACAATGAGCAGTTCTTC
TRBD1	TRBV27	TRBJ2-1	-	CASSTSGTGVQFF	TGTGCCAGCAGCACATCCGGGACAGGAGTTCAGTTCTTC
-	TRBV15	TRBJ1-1	-	CATSRDLVVTEAFF	TGTGCCACCAGCAGAGATCTCGTTGTCACTGAAGCTTTCTTT
-	TRBV9	TRBJ2-3	few	CASSRREDTQYF	TGTGCCAGCAGCAGACGGGAAGATACGCAGTATTTT
TRBD1	TRBV7-9	TRBJ1-2	-	CASTGTDYGYTF	TGTGCCAGCACAGGGACAGACTATGGCTACACCTTC
-	TRBV12-3/TRBV12-4	TRBJ1-5	-	CASRGQRGQPQHF	TGTGCCAGCAGGGGACAACGCGGGCAGCCCCAGCATTTT
TRBD2	TRBV20-1	TRBJ2-3	-	CSARDARMAGASGTPSTDTQYF	TGCAGTGCTAGAGATGCGAGGATGGCAGGAGCTAGCGGGACCCCTAGCACAGATACGCAGTATTTT
TRBD1	TRBV11-1	TRBJ2-5	-	CASSTGGAGETQYF	TGTGCCAGCAGCACAGGGGGAGCCGGAGAGACCCAGTACTTC
TRBD2	TRBV9	TRBJ2-1	-	CASSVVASGGVNEQFF	TGTGCCAGCAGCGTAGTGGCTAGCGGGGGGGTTAATGAGCAGTTCTTC
-	TRBV29-1	TRBJ2-5	-	CSVRQDLTQYF	TGCAGCGTCCGACAGGACCTGACCCAGTACTTC
-	TRBV9	TRBJ2-7	-	CASSQTGTLGEQYF	TGTGCCAGCAGCCAAACCGGGACCCTGGGGGAGCAGTACTTC
-	TRBV28	TRBJ1-6	few	CASSFSGNNSPLHF	TGTGCCAGCAGTTTCTCAGGGAATAATTCACCCCTCCACTTT
-	TRBV21-1	TRBJ2-4	-	CASSKWGSKNIQYF	TGTGCCAGCAGCAAGTGGGGTTCCAAAAACATTCAGTACTTC
TRBD2	TRBV30	TRBJ2-3	few	CAWDRLAGTDTQYF	TGTGCCTGGGACCGTCTAGCGGGCACAGATACGCAGTATTTT
-	TRBV5-5	TRBJ2-6	few	CASSLFGAGANVLTF	TGTGCCAGCAGCTTGTTCGGGGCTGGGGCCAACGTCCTGACTTTC
TRBD2	TRBV20-1	TRBJ2-2	-	CSARDWSLADNTGELFF	TGCAGTGCTAGAGATTGGTCGCTAGCGGATAACACCGGGGAGCTGTTTTTT
TRBD1	TRBV2	TRBJ2-7	-	CASSEQGQGVYEQYF	TGTGCCAGCAGCGAACAGGGACAGGGGGTTTACGAGCAGTACTTC
TRBD1	TRBV3-1	TRBJ1-5	-	CASSDTGGNQPQHF	TGTGCCAGCAGCGATACAGGGGGAAATCAGCCCCAGCATTTT
TRBD2	TRBV20-1	TRBJ2-3	few	CSASIRTSGSTDTQYF	TGCAGTGCTAGTATACGGACTAGCGGGAGCACAGATACGCAGTATTTT
TRBD1	TRBV28	TRBJ1-1	few	CASRTGGRTEAFF	TGTGCCAGCAGGACAGGGGGAAGGACTGAAGCTTTCTTT
TRBD2	TRBV9	TRBJ2-5	-	CASSVAEAGGYQETQYF	TGTGCCAGCAGCGTAGCGGAAGCGGGGGGGTACCAAGAGACCCAGTACTTC
-	TRBV9	TRBJ1-3	-	CASSVTGTQSGNTIYF	TGTGCCAGCAGCGTGACCGGGACCCAATCTGGAAACACCATATATTTT
TRBD1	TRBV11-1	TRBJ2-2	-	CASRDRAGELFF	TGTGCCAGCAGGGACAGGGCCGGGGAGCTGTTTTTT
-	TRBV5-6	TRBJ2-3	many	CASSASDTQYF	TGTGCCAGCAGTGCTAGTGATACGCAGTATTTT
-	TRBV29-1	TRBJ1-4	many	CSAYKNEKLFF	TGCAGCGCGTACAAGAATGAAAAACTGTTTTTT
-	TRBV29-1	TRBJ1-1	few	CSVEGWNTEAFF	TGCAGCGTTGAAGGTTGGAACACTGAAGCTTTCTTT
-	TRBV25-1	TRBJ2-5	many	CASSDSRAPSKGETQYF	TGTGCCAGCAGTGATAGCCGGGCTCCTTCCAAGGGAGAGACCCAGTACTTC
-	TRBV29-1	TRBJ2-5	-	CSVEDQYF	TGCAGCGTTGAGGACCAGTACTTC
TRBD1	TRBV20-1	TRBJ1-1	-	CSATGTGSLGAFF	TGCAGTGCGACCGGGACAGGGAGTCTCGGGGCTTTCTTT
-	TRBV4-2	TRBJ1-5	few	CASSQEQGSNQPQHF	TGTGCCAGCAGCCAAGAGCAAGGGAGCAATCAGCCCCAGCATTTT
TRBD2	TRBV9	TRBJ2-3	-	CASTRTGTKADTQYF	TGTGCCAGCACCCGAACCGGGACTAAGGCAGATACGCAGTATTTT
-	TRBV2	TRBJ2-5	few	CASSAPRARAPTQYF	TGTGCCAGCAGTGCCCCTAGGGCCAGGGCGCCTACCCAGTACTTC